This T cell receptor beta chain was sequenced during a study of PD-1 blockade in mismatch repair-deficient tumors. Overall study findings and caveats: Tumor-resident clones, often absent from pretreatment blood, expanded after pembrolizumab and then contracted.

The V end was cut by 3 bases, the J end by 0 bases, with 14 bases between. Germline V gene lookup returns CDR1 SQVTM and CDR2 ANQGSEA. The CDR3 runs to 16 residues. Comments on this clone: What it binds is not known.

Repertoires were generated with immunoSEQ multiplex PCR, while TCRdb's copy carries only in-frame clones and drops some. In the table there are 120,000 or so clones, almost 90% of which are singletons. The sequence came from an adult with mismatch repair-deficient cancer. The chain couples TRBV29-1 to TRBJ2-2; possible D gene TRBD2, 6 bases. Sequencing used peripheral blood, obtained roughly 70 weeks after starting pembrolizumab. The CDR3 loop is CSVDFGDWPNTGELFF. CDR3 sequence (DNA): TGCAGCGTTGACTTCGGGGACTGGCCGAACACCGGGGAGCTGTTTTTT.